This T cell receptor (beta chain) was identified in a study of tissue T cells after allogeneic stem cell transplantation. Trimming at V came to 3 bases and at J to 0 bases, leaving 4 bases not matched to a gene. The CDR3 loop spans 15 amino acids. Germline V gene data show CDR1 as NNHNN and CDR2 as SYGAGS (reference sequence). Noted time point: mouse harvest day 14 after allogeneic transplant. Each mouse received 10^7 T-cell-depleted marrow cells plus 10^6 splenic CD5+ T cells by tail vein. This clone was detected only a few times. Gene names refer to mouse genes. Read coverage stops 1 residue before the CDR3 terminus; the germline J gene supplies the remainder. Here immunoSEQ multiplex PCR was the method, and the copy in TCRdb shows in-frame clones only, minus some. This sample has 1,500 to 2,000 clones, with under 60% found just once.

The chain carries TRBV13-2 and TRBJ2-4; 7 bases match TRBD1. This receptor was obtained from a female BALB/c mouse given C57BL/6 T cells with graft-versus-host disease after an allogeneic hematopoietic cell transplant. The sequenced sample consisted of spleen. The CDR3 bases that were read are TGTGCCAGCGGTGGGGGACAGCCTAGTCAAAACACCTTGTAC. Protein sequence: CASGGGQPSQNTLY. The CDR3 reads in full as CASGGGQPSQNTLYF.